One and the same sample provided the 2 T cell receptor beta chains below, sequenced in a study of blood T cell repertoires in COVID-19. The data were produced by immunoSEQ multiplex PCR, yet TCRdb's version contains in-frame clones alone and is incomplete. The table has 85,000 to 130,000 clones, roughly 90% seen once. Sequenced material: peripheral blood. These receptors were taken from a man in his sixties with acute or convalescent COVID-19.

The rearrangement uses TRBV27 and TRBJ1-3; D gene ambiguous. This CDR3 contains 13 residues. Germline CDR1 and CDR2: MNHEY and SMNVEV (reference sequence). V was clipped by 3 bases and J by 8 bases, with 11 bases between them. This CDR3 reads CASSFRPRDTIYF. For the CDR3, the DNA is TGTGCCAGCAGTTTCCGTCCGAGAGACACCATATATTTT.

CDR3 in DNA: TGTGCCAGCAGGACTTTAGGCGGGCCCTATGGCTACACCTTC. This gives the protein CASRTLGGPYGYTF. This chain uses TRBV6-5 with TRBJ1-2; unclear D gene. The V and J ends lost 6 bases and 4 bases respectively, with 15 bases between them. The CDR3 runs 14 residues. Per the germline V gene, CDR1 is MNHEY and CDR2 is SVGAGI.